In its sample, the clone carrying this T cell receptor beta chain was seen many times. This sample was taken from a study of T cells after yellow fever vaccination. Each CDR3 protein is one row after TCRdb ran MiXCR on the 5' RACE reads. The data show 27,000 or so distinct CDR3 sequences, approximately 4.2% seen once. This CDR3 spans 15 amino acids. Germline-derived CDR1 and CDR2 are MNHEY and SVGEGT. V was cut by 0 bases and J by 7 bases, with 12 bases left in between. This TCR was recovered from a man aged 18 to 29 who received the YFV17D yellow fever vaccine. V usage is TRBV6-2 or TRBV6-3 and J usage is TRBJ2-2; D might be TRBD2 (6 bases). The sequencing used PBMCs, either bulk or a sorted T-cell subset (CD4+, CD8+, memory, or dextramer-sorted; not recorded which), collected on the day of the yellow fever booster vaccination. CDR3 in DNA: TGTGCCAGCAGTTACTCACCGGGAGAGAACGGGGAGCTGTTTTTT. Translated, it gives CASSYSPGENGELFF.